This T cell receptor beta chain was recorded in a study of cytomegalovirus exposure and HLA in healthy donors. Study outcomes and limitations: The tendency of first-cohort TCR clusters to co-occur in the 100 to 150 validation repertoires was identified by a subsequent analysis. Accounts indicate the classifier identified cytomegalovirus status with strong specificity and sensitivity.

As regards this clone: Its matching antigen is unknown.

The repertoire was sequenced with immunoSEQ multiplex PCR; TCRdb's copy has only in-frame clones and lacks some. The sample records under 200,000 clones, 91% being singletons. The CDR3 is 15 amino acids. V lost 0 bases and J lost 5; bases outside the gene matches: 6. CDR1 and CDR2 (germline): SGHRS, YFSETQ. The chain recombines TRBV5-1 with TRBJ2-5, with 8 bases aligning to TRBD1. The sequence was collected from a woman aged 18-29 years in good health and CMV-seropositive. Sequencing was performed on PBMCs. The CDR3: CASSLAPGGGETQYF. The CDR3 DNA reads TGCGCCAGCAGCTTGGCGCCAGGGGGCGGTGAGACCCAGTACTTC.